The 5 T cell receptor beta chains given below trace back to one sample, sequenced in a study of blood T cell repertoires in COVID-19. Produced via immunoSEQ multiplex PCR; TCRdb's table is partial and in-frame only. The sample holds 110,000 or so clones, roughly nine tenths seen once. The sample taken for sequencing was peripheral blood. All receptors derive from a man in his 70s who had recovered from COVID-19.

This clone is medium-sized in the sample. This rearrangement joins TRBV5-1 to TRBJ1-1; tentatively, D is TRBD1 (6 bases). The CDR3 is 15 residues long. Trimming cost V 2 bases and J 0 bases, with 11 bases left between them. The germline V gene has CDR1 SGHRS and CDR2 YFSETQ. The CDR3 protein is CASSFAQGMNTEAFF. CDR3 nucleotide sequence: TGCGCCAGCAGCTTTGCCCAGGGGATGAACACTGAAGCTTTCTTT. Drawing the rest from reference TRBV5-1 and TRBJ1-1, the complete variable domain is KAGVTQTPRYLIKTRGQQVTLSCSPISGHRSVSWYQQTPGQGLQFLFEYFSETQRNKGNFPGRFSGRQFSNSRSEMNVSTLELGDSALYLCASSFAQGMNTEAFFGQGTRLTVV.

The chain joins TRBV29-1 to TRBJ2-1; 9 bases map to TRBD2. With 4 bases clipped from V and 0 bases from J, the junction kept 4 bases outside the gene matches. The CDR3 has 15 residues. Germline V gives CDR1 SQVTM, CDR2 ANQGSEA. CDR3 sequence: CSVVAGVGSYNEQFF. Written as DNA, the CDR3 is TGCAGCGTTGTAGCGGGAGTGGGCTCCTACAATGAGCAGTTCTTC.

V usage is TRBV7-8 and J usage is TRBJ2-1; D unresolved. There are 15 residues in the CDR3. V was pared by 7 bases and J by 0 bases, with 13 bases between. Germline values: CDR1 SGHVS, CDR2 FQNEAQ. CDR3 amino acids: CASIQKTASYNEQFF. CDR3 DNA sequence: TGTGCCAGCATCCAGAAAACAGCCTCCTACAATGAGCAGTTCTTC.

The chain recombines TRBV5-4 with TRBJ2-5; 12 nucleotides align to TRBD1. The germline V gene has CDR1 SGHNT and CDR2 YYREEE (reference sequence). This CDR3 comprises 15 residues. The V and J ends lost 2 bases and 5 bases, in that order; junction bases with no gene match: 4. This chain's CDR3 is CASSFGTGGQETQYF. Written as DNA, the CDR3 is TGTGCCAGCAGCTTTGGGACAGGGGGCCAGGAGACCCAGTACTTC.

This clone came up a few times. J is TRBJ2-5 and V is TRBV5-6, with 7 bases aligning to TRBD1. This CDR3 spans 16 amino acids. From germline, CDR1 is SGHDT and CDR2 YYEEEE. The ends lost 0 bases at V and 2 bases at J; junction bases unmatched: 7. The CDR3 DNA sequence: TGTGCCAGCAGCTTGGAACCCGGGGACAGACAAGAGACCCAGTACTTC. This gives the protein CASSLEPGDRQETQYF.